This entry features one T cell receptor beta chain sequence. The target antigen is unknown. Trimming shortened V by 6 bases and J by 1 base, and 10 bases separated the two germline ends. The CDR3 runs 14 residues. Germline CDR1 is SNHLY and CDR2 is FYNNEI. The sample originates from a study of cytomegalovirus exposure and HLA in healthy donors. Study-wide points: Most TCR sequences were rare, but some public TCRs occurred in many donors. The authors enumerated 164 TCR beta chains as linked to cytomegalovirus.

Use of 60 Vbeta and 13 Jbeta primers characterized the PCR. Sequenced by immunoSEQ multiplex PCR; TCRdb stores in-frame clones only, minus some. The table lists tens of thousands of clones, about 80% of them singletons. Sequencing was carried out using PBMCs. The clonotype originates from a female donor in good health and CMV-seronegative. V usage is TRBV2 and J usage is TRBJ2-1, with a weak D call TRBD1 (6 bases). The CDR3 nucleotides read TGTGCCAGCAGACCGGGACAATCCTACAATGAGCAGTTCTTC. This gives the protein CASRPGQSYNEQFF.